This T cell receptor (beta chain) was identified during a study of T cells in Graves' hyperthyroidism and ophthalmopathy. About the study: Blood was drawn when the patient was first diagnosed and still untreated.

Patients with uncontrolled infections, other autoimmune diseases, pregnancy or lactation were excluded. Each diagnosis drew on symptoms, thyroxine, TRAb, thyroid ultrasound and orbital computed tomography findings. PBMCs were obtained from 10 ml fresh peripheral blood. Researchers amplified the TCR beta CDR3 regions from RNA transcripts. HTBI primers were used for first-round RT-PCR of the TCR CDR3. TCRdb used MiXCR to reprocess the multiplex PCR reads, holding one entry per CDR3 protein. The sample consists of under 400,000 distinct CDR3 sequences, roughly 20% of them appearing once. Trimming removed 1 base at V and 8 bases at J, with 11 bases between. Germline V gene sequence: CDR1 KGHSH, CDR2 LQKENI. The CDR3 spans 14 residues.

The sequenced sample consisted of blood. V and J are TRBV18 and TRBJ2-2; the D gene is possibly TRBD2 (6 bases). This clonotype was obtained from a woman aged 40 to 49 with Graves' ophthalmopathy. The CDR3 loop reads CASSPQAGQGELFF. The CDR3 nucleotides read TGTGCCAGCTCACCACAAGCGGGCCAGGGGGAGCTGTTTTTT.